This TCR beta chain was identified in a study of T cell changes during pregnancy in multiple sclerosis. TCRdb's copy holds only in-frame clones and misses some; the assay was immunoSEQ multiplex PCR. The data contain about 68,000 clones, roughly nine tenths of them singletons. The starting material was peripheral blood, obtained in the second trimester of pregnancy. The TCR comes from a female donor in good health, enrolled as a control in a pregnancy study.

CDR3 residues: CASSTPRVQETQYF. CDR3 coding DNA: TGTGCCAGCAGCACCCCCAGGGTCCAAGAGACCCAGTACTTC. The chain is built from TRBV7-8 and TRBJ2-5; TRBD1 might be the D (5 bases). From germline, CDR1 is SGHVS and CDR2 FQNEAQ. This CDR3 region has 14 residues. V was pared by 5 bases and J by 1 base, with 11 bases between.